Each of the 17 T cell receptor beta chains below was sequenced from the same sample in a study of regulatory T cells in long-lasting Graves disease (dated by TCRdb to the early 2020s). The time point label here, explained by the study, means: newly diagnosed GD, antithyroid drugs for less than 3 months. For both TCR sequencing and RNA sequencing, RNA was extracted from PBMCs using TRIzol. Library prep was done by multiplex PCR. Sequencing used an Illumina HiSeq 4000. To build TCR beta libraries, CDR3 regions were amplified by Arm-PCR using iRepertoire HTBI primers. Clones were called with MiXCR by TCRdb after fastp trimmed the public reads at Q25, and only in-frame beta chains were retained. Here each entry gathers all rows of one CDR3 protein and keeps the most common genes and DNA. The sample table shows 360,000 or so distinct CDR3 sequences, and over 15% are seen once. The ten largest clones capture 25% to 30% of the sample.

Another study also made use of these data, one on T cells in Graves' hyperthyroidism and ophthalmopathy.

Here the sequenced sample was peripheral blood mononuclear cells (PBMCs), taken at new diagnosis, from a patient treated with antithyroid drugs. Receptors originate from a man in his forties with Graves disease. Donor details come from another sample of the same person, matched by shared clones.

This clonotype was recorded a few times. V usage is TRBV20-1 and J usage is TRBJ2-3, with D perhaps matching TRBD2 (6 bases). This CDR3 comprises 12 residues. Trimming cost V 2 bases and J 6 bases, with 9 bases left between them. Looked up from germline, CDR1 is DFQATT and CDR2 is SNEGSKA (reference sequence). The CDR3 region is CSARSGGDTQYF. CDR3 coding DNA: TGCAGTGCTAGAAGTGGGGGGGATACGCAGTATTTT.

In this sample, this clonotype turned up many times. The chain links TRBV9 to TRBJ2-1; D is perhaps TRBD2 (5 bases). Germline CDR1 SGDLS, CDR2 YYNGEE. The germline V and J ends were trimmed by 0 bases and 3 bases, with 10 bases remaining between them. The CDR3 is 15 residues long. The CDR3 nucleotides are TGTGCCAGCAGCGTAGGAGCTAGCTTCTACAATGAGCAGTTCTTC. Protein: CASSVGASFYNEQFF.

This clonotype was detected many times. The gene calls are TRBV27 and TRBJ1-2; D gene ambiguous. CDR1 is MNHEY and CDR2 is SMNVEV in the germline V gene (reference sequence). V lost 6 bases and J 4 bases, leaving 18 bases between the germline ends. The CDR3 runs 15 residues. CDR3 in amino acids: CASSRGPYPPYGYTF. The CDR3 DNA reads TGTGCCAGCAGCCGCGGCCCTTACCCACCCTATGGCTACACCTTC.

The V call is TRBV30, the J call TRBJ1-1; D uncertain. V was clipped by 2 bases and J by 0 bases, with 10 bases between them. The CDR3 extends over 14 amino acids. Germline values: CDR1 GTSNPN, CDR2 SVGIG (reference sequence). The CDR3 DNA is TGTGCCTGGAGTCCTGGGCAGGTGAACACTGAAGCTTTCTTT. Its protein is CAWSPGQVNTEAFF.

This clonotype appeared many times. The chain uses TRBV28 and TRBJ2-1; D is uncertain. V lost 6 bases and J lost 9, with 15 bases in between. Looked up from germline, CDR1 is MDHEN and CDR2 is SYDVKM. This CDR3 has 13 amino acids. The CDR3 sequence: CASRSPALSEQFF. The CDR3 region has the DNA TGTGCCAGCAGGAGCCCAGCTCTGAGTGAGCAGTTCTTC.

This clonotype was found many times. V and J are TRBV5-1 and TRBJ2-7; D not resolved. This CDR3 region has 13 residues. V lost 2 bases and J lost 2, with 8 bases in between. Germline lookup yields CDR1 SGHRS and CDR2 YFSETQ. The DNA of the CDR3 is TGCGCCAGCAGCTTTTCTGGGGCCTACGAGCAGTACTTC. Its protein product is CASSFSGAYEQYF.

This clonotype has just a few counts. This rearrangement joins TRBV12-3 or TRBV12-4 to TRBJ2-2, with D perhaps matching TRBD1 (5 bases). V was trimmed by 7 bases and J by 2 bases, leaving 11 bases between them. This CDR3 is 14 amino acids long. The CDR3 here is CASNTGSNTGELFF. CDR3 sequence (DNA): TGTGCCAGCAATACAGGTTCAAACACCGGGGAGCTGTTTTTT.

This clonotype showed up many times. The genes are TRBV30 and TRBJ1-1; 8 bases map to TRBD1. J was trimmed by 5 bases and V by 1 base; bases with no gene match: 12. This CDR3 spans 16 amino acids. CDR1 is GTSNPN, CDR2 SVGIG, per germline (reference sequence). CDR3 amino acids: CAWSEGDRRKGTEAFF. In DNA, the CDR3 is TGTGCCTGGAGTGAAGGGGACAGGAGGAAAGGAACTGAAGCTTTCTTT.

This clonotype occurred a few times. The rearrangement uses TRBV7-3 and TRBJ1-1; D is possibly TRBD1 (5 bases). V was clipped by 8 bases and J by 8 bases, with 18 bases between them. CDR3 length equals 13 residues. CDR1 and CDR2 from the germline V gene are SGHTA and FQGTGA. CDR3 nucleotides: TGTGCCAGCCGACCGGGCGTCGAGGGGGAAGCTTTCTTT. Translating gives CASRPGVEGEAFF.

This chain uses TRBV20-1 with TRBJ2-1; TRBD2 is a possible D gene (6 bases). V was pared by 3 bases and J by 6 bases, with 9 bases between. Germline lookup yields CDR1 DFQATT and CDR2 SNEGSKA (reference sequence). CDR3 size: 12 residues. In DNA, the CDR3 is TGCAGTGCTAGGGGAGGTGTCAATGAGCAGTTCTTC. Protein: CSARGGVNEQFF.

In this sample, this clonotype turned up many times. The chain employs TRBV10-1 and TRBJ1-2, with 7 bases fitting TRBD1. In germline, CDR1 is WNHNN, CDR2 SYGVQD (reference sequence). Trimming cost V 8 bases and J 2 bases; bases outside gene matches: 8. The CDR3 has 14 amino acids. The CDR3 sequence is CASPPPGGNYGYTF. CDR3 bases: TGCGCCAGCCCTCCCCCAGGGGGGAACTATGGCTACACCTTC.

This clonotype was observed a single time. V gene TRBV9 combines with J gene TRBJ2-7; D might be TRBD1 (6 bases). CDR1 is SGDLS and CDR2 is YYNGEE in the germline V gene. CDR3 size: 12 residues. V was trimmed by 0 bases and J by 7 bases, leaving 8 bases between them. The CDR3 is CASSVERGEQYF. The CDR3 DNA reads TGTGCCAGCAGCGTAGAGAGGGGGGAGCAGTACTTC.

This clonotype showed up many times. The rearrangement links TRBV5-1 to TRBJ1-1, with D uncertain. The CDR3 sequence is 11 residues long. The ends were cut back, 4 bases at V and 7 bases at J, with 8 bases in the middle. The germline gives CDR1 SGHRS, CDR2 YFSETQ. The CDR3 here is CASSGEYEAFF. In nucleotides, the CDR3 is TGCGCCAGCAGCGGGGAGTATGAAGCTTTCTTT.

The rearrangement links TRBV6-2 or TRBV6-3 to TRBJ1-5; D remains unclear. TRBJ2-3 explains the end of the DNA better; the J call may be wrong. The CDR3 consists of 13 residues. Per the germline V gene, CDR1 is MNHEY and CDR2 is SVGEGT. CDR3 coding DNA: TGTGCCAGCAGCCCTCATGGTAATCAGCCCCAGTATTTT. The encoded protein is CASSPHGNQPQYF.

CDR3 residues: CASSLTGSEQYF. The CDR3 bases are TGTGCCAGCAGCTTAACGGGATCCGAGCAGTACTTC. The rearrangement uses TRBV11-1 and TRBJ2-7, with D tentatively TRBD2 (5 bases). V gave up 2 bases and J gave up 6 bases, with 8 bases separating them. The CDR3 runs to 12 residues. Germline assignment: CDR1 SGHAT and CDR2 FQDESV (reference sequence).

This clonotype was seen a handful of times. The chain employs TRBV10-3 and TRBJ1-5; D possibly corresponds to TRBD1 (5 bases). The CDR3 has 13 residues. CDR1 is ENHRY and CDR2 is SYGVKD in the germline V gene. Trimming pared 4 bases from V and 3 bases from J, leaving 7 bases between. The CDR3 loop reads CAISVQDNQPQHF. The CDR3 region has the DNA TGTGCCATCAGTGTACAGGACAATCAGCCCCAGCATTTT.

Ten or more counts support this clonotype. The CDR3 spells CASSPGLAGAGELFF. As DNA, the CDR3 is TGTGCCAGCAGCCCCGGACTAGCGGGCGCCGGGGAGCTGTTTTTT. This chain uses TRBV7-3 with TRBJ2-2, with TRBD2 identical over 11 bases. This CDR3 has 15 amino acids. V was pared by 5 bases and J by 6 bases, with 5 bases of the junction left unmatched. CDR1 SGHTA and CDR2 FQGTGA come from the germline V gene.